This entry concerns a single T cell receptor beta chain. The entry originates in a study of blood T cell repertoires in COVID-19. At the level of the study: In each case, the material was cDNA or gDNA derived from T cells, B-cell-depleted T cells, or PBMCs.

Original processing methods: Reference gene primer amplification in the assay estimated nucleated cell counts. Libraries were prepared by immunoSEQ multiplex PCR; TCRdb keeps only in-frame clonotypes and omits some of them. That table supplies the V and J calls and clone size; D and trimming were determined from the DNA. Of approximately 220,000 clones in the sample, 82% were seen once. Sequencing was done on a sample of peripheral blood. The clonotype originates from a woman in her 70s with acute or convalescent COVID-19.

The CDR3 is CASSERGMNTEAFF. The CDR3 DNA is TGTGCCAGCAGTGAAAGGGGAATGAACACTGAAGCTTTCTTT. This rearrangement joins TRBV6-1 to TRBJ1-1; maybe TRBD1 (5 bases). This CDR3 is 14 amino acids long. Trimming removed 2 bases at V and 0 bases at J, with 7 bases between. Germline V gene sequence: CDR1 MNHNS, CDR2 SASEGT.